A single sample is the source of the 18 T cell receptor beta chains below, sequenced in a study of blood T cell repertoires in COVID-19. Generated by immunoSEQ multiplex PCR, the TCRdb table keeps only in-frame clones and is missing some. The sample has around 80,000 clones, under 85% seen once. The sequencing input was peripheral blood. The receptors were sampled from a human donor in a cohort sampled during active COVID-19.

For this clone: One junction end disagrees with the germline gene, perhaps due to a read error. The V gene is TRBV9, the J gene TRBJ2-7, with TRBD1 as a possible D gene (6 bases). This CDR3 has 15 residues. In germline, CDR1 is SGDLS, CDR2 YYNGEE. The CDR3: CASSPSLGAGYGQYF. The CDR3 DNA reads as TGTGCCAGCAGCCCTTCTTTGGGGGCCGGGTACGGGCAGTACTTC.

The chain links TRBV5-4 to TRBJ2-3; 7 bases are a match to TRBD2. J was trimmed by 5 bases and V by 4 bases; bases with no gene match: 7. Germline V gene lookup returns CDR1 SGHNT and CDR2 YYREEE (reference sequence). This CDR3 is built from 14 residues. This CDR3 reads CASSPNPGGDTQYF. In DNA form, the CDR3 reads TGTGCCAGCAGCCCTAATCCGGGAGGAGATACGCAGTATTTT.

The V call is TRBV7-2, the J call TRBJ2-7; 8 nucleotides align to TRBD2. Germline CDR1 SGHTA, CDR2 FQGNSA. V shed 3 bases and J 2 bases; nucleotides not matched to a gene: 0. This CDR3 contains 13 residues. In DNA, the CDR3 is TGTGCCAGCAGCTTCGGGAGGGCCTACGAGCAGTACTTC. Protein product: CASSFGRAYEQYF. Complete variable domain (other parts from reference TRBV7-2 and TRBJ2-7): GAGVSQSPSNKVTEKGKDVELRCDPISGHTALYWYRQSLGQGLEFLIYFQGNSAPDKSGLPSDRFSAERTGGSVSTLTIQRTQQEDSAVYLCASSFGRAYEQYFGPGTRLTVT.

V and J are TRBV10-3 and TRBJ2-5, with 9 bases that match TRBD2. This CDR3 is built from 15 residues. Losses at the gene ends were 0 bases for V and 3 bases for J; bases not matched to a gene: 2. Germline CDR1 is ENHRY and CDR2 is SYGVKD. The CDR3 here is CAISESPSGKETQYF. Written as DNA, the CDR3 is TGTGCCATCAGTGAGTCACCTAGCGGGAAAGAGACCCAGTACTTC.

J is TRBJ2-4 and V is TRBV19, with 7 bases that match TRBD1. Germline values: CDR1 LNHDA, CDR2 SQIVND (reference sequence). V trimming: 2 bases; J trimming: 0 bases; junction bases outside the gene matches: 4. CDR3 length: 16 residues. CDR3 region: CASSIQGVLAKNIQYF. The DNA of the CDR3 is TGTGCCAGTAGTATACAGGGGGTACTAGCCAAAAACATTCAGTACTTC.

Here the CDR3 reads CASSPLAGSGGEQYF. In DNA form, the CDR3 reads TGTGCCAGCAGCCCCTTAGCGGGGTCGGGGGGGGAGCAGTACTTC. The chain combines TRBV3-1 (or the pseudogene TRBV3-2) with TRBJ2-7; the match to TRBD2 covers 8 bases. V was pared by 4 bases and J by 7 bases, with 12 bases of the junction left unmatched. Looked up from germline, CDR1 is LGHDT and CDR2 is YNNKEL (reference sequence). The CDR3 is 15 amino acids.

V and J are TRBV19 and TRBJ2-3, with 7 bases matching TRBD1. Germline values: CDR1 LNHDA, CDR2 SQIVND (reference sequence). V was pared by 4 bases and J by 0 bases, with 10 bases of the junction left unmatched. The CDR3 consists of 17 residues. In DNA form, the CDR3 reads TGTGCCAGTAGTACCAACAGGGGCGGTCGGAGCACAGATACGCAGTATTTT. Residues: CASSTNRGGRSTDTQYF.

The rearrangement links TRBV5-8 to TRBJ1-2; 9 bases match TRBD1. CDR3 size: 14 residues. The ends lost 3 bases at V and 4 bases at J; junction bases unmatched: 4. From germline, CDR1 is SGHTS and CDR2 YDEGEE. The CDR3 DNA is TGTGCCAGCAGCTCCGGGACAGGGAGCTATGGCTACACCTTC. As protein: CASSSGTGSYGYTF. The full variable domain, with the rest looked up from reference TRBV5-8 and TRBJ1-2, is EAGVTQSPTHLIKTRGQQATLRCSPISGHTSVYWYQQALGLGLQFLLWYDEGEERNRGNFPPRFSGRQFPNYSSELNVNALELEDSALYLCASSSGTGSYGYTFGSGTRLTVV.

This clone appeared once. CDR3 region: CSASSGSGSYEQYF. CDR3 nucleotide sequence: TGCAGTGCCAGTAGCGGGAGTGGGTCCTACGAGCAGTACTTC. This rearrangement joins TRBV20-1 to TRBJ2-7; 9 nucleotides match TRBD2. The ends lost 6 bases at V and 1 base at J; junction bases unmatched: 7. The length of the CDR3 is 14 residues. Germline CDR1 reads DFQATT; CDR2 reads SNEGSKA (reference sequence).

This chain links TRBV19 with TRBJ2-3; no firm D call. The CDR3 runs 13 residues. Germline V gene lookup returns CDR1 LNHDA and CDR2 SQIVND (reference sequence). V lost 6 bases to trimming and J lost 6 bases, with 13 bases between them. CDR3 sequence: CASRRGPEDTQYF. The CDR3 DNA follows: TGTGCCAGTAGACGAGGCCCGGAGGATACGCAGTATTTT. The entire variable domain, with the rest obtained from reference TRBV19 and TRBJ2-3, is as follows: DGGITQSPKYLFRKEGQNVTLSCEQNLNHDAMYWYRQDPGQGLRLIYYSQIVNDFQKGDIAEGYSVSREKKESFPLTVTSAQKNPTAFYLCASRRGPEDTQYFGPGTRLTVL.

This clone has just one count. V and J are TRBV9 and TRBJ2-1, with 10 bases aligning to TRBD2. After removal of 0 bases from V and 4 bases from J, the junction contained 7 bases not matched to a gene. CDR1 is SGDLS and CDR2 is YYNGEE in the germline V gene. The CDR3 contains 17 residues. CDR3 sequence reads: CASSVGPRTSGYNEQFF. CDR3 in DNA: TGTGCCAGCAGCGTAGGTCCGAGGACTAGCGGATACAATGAGCAGTTCTTC.

The CDR3 DNA reads TGTGCCATCAGTGACCACAAAAGCGGGTACGAGCAGTACTTC. It codes for CAISDHKSGYEQYF. The chain couples TRBV10-3 to TRBJ2-7, with D tentatively TRBD2 (6 bases). There are 14 residues in the CDR3. The germline V gene has CDR1 ENHRY and CDR2 SYGVKD. Trimming shortened V by 3 bases and J by 4 bases, and 13 bases separated the two germline ends.

This chain uses TRBV19 with TRBJ2-4; 9 bases map to TRBD1. Germline V gene lookup returns CDR1 LNHDA and CDR2 SQIVND (reference sequence). V lost 4 bases and J lost 6; bases outside the gene matches: 7. The CDR3 contains 15 residues. CDR3 nucleotides: TGTGCCAGTAGTAAAACAGGGGGCGCCGGAAACATTCAGTACTTC. This encodes CASSKTGGAGNIQYF.

This chain joins TRBV5-1 and TRBJ2-3; 12 nucleotides line up with TRBD2. Germline CDR1 is SGHRS and CDR2 is YFSETQ. V dropped 1 base and J dropped 4; count of bases not matched to a gene: 10. The CDR3 length is 18 residues. Here the CDR3 reads CASSLSRTSGEIPDTQYF. The CDR3 bases are TGCGCCAGCAGCTTGTCCCGGACTAGCGGGGAAATCCCAGATACGCAGTATTTT.

This clone is classed as large. The CDR3 region has the DNA TGTGCCTCCTCTACTAGCGGGGGTTACGAGCAGTACTTC. As protein: CASSTSGGYEQYF. The chain recombines TRBV27 with TRBJ2-7; 11 bases fit TRBD2. The CDR3 runs to 13 residues. J gave up 4 bases and V 11 bases, and 7 bases lay outside the gene matches. The germline V gene encodes CDR1 MNHEY and CDR2 SMNVEV (reference sequence).

A few counts support this clone. V is TRBV28 and J is TRBJ2-7; possible D gene TRBD1, 6 bases. The CDR3 length is 13 residues. Germline V gene lookup returns CDR1 MDHEN and CDR2 SYDVKM. Between the trimmed V and J ends, which lost 10 bases and 5 bases, there was a span of 18 bases. The CDR3 sequence: CATRGGTGNEQYF. The CDR3 nucleotides are TGTGCCACCCGAGGGGGAACGGGTAACGAGCAGTACTTC. The variable domain in full, completed from reference TRBV28 and TRBJ2-7, reads DVKVTQSSRYLVKRTGEKVFLECVQDMDHENMFWYRQDPGLGLRLIYFSYDVKMKEKGDIPEGYSVSREKKERFSLILESASTNQTSMYLCATRGGTGNEQYFGPGTRLTVT.

In DNA, the CDR3 is TGTGCCTGGGGACAGGGCTTTGAAGCTTTCTTT. It yields the protein CAWGQGFEAFF. The V and J genes are TRBV30 and TRBJ1-1; TRBD1 agrees at 8 bases. The ends lost 5 bases at V and 7 bases at J; junction bases unmatched: 3. The CDR3 extends over 11 amino acids. Germline V gives CDR1 GTSNPN, CDR2 SVGIG (reference sequence).

The genes are TRBV4-2 and TRBJ2-6; D uncertain. Germline V gene data show CDR1 as LGHNA and CDR2 as YNFKEQ. There are 13 residues in the CDR3. Deletions cut 2 bases from V and 11 bases from J, with 10 bases between. CDR3 coding DNA: TGTGCCAGCAGCCAACCTCCTTCGGACGTCCTGACTTTC. Translation: CASSQPPSDVLTF.